This is a list of T cell receptor beta chains from one sample in a study of cytomegalovirus exposure and HLA in healthy donors. Only in-frame clones appear in the TCRdb table, and some are missing; sequencing was by immunoSEQ multiplex PCR. Found here are 37,000 or so clones, more than 80% of them singletons; the top ten hold roughly 10%. Sequencing input: PBMCs. The receptors come from a woman between 35 and 50 years old in good health and CMV-seronegative. Both conserved end residues are part of each CDR3. A D gene is named only where the DNA matches it firmly. The size field is filled for only some rows; it gives once, few, many or a size class.

j_call v_call d_call clone_size cdr3_nt cdr3_aa
TRBJ1-6 TRBV9 TRBD1 NA TGTGCCAGCAGCGGGACAGGAAGGTCACCCCTCCACTTT CASSGTGRSPLHF
TRBJ1-2 TRBV6-1 NA NA TGTGCCAGCAGTGAAGCCGGAACAGGTTACTATGGCTACACCTTC CASSEAGTGYYGYTF
TRBJ1-4 TRBV6-6 NA NA TGTGCCAGCAGTTACGGAAGGGGGTTGGAAAAACTGTTTTTT CASSYGRGLEKLFF
TRBJ1-5 TRBV5-1 NA NA TGCGCCAGCAGCTTGGGAGACAGTGCCAATCAGCCCCAGCATTTT CASSLGDSANQPQHF
TRBJ1-1 TRBV7-8 NA NA TGTGCCAGCAGCCCCCGACTGTTAGGTGAAGCTTTCTTT CASSPRLLGEAFF
TRBJ2-3 TRBV7-9 NA NA TGTGCCAGCAGAAGGGGGGGGGCCACAGATACGCAGTATTTT CASRRGGATDTQYF
TRBJ2-1 TRBV5-4 NA NA TGTGCCAGCAGCTTCATCCAGGAAGCTGAGCAGTTCTTC CASSFIQEAEQFF
TRBJ2-3 TRBV7-8 NA NA TGTGCCAGCAGCTTAGCGCTTAACCCCCGGGAAAGCACAGATACGCAGTATTTT CASSLALNPRESTDTQYF
TRBJ2-1 TRBV4-3 NA NA TGCGCCAGCAGCCAAGTCAAGGCGGATGAGCAGTTCTTC CASSQVKADEQFF
TRBJ1-1 TRBV6-6 TRBD1 NA TGTGCCAGCAGTTACGGGACAGGGTACACTGAAGCTTTCTTT CASSYGTGYTEAFF
TRBJ2-5 TRBV7-8 NA NA TGTGCCAGCAGCAAAACTAGTTACCAAGAGACCCAGTACTTC CASSKTSYQETQYF
TRBJ2-3 TRBV7-9 TRBD1 NA TGTGCCAGCAGCTGGTGGACAGGGGGCACAGATACGCAGTATTTT CASSWWTGGTDTQYF
TRBJ1-1 TRBV5-1 TRBD1 NA TGCGCCAGCAGCACACAGGGGGCTCGTTTCACTGAAGCTTTCTTT CASSTQGARFTEAFF
TRBJ2-5 TRBV19 NA NA TGTGCCAGTAGTATAGATGTGAGGGGGGAGACCCAGTACTTC CASSIDVRGETQYF
TRBJ1-5 TRBV9 NA NA TGTGCCAGCAGCTCAGGACAGTCCAACAATCAGCCCCAGCATTTT CASSSGQSNNQPQHF
TRBJ2-2 TRBV7-8 NA NA TGTGCCAGCAGCCTCCACACCGGGGAGCTGTTTTTT CASSLHTGELFF
TRBJ1-5 TRBV6-5 TRBD1 NA TGTGCCAGCAGTTACTCTCCAGGGGGTCAGCCCCAGCATTTT CASSYSPGGQPQHF
TRBJ2-5 TRBV5-4 NA NA TGTGCCAGCAGCTTTGGGCAGGGGACGGTAGAGACCCAGTACTTC CASSFGQGTVETQYF
TRBJ1-3 TRBV28 NA NA TGTGCCAGCAGTTTATCAACAGCCACCCCGGATTTT CASSLSTATPDF
TRBJ1-1 TRBV5-1 TRBD1 NA TGCGCCAGCAGCTGGGACAGTCCTATGAACACTGAAGCTTTCTTT CASSWDSPMNTEAFF
TRBJ1-5 TRBV19 TRBD1 NA TGTGCCAGTAGTATTTCCCCGACAGGGGGTAATCAGCCCCAGCATTTT CASSISPTGGNQPQHF
TRBJ1-2 TRBV7-9 NA NA TGTGCCAGCAGCTTAGTTTCAGGGTACTATGGCTACACCTTC CASSLVSGYYGYTF
TRBJ1-5 TRBV28 TRBD1 NA TGTGCCAGCAGTCGGACAGGGCCCCTTAGTAGCAATCAGCCCCAGCATTTT CASSRTGPLSSNQPQHF
TRBJ1-1 TRBV4-1 TRBD1 NA TGCGCCAGCAGCCAATCCGGGACAGGGGCCATCAGGACTGAAGCTTTCTTT CASSQSGTGAIRTEAFF
TRBJ2-1 TRBV6-6 TRBD1 NA TGTGCCAGCAGCGGAACCCGGACAGGGGGCGATGAGCAGTTCTTC CASSGTRTGGDEQFF
TRBJ1-1 TRBV6-6 TRBD1 NA TGTGCCAGCAGACCCGGACAGGCCACTGAAGCTTTCTTT CASRPGQATEAFF
TRBJ2-3 TRBV25-1 NA few TGTGCCAGCAGTGAATTATTGGGCAGGGAGGTAGGGGATACGCAGTATTTT CASSELLGREVGDTQYF
TRBJ1-1 TRBV28 NA NA TGTGCCAGCACCCTGGGGCGGTCGACCACTGAAGCTTTCTTT CASTLGRSTTEAFF
TRBJ1-4 TRBV4-2 NA NA TGTGCCAGCAGCCAAGCATCCACTGTGGGAGGTGAAAAACTGTTTTTT CASSQASTVGGEKLFF
TRBJ2-1 TRBV7-2 TRBD1 NA TGTGCCAGCAGCTTCCGGACAGGGGGCCACAATGAGCAGTTCTTC CASSFRTGGHNEQFF
TRBJ1-3 TRBV5-4 NA NA TGTGCCAGCAGCCTCGACAGACGAAACACCATATATTTT CASSLDRRNTIYF
TRBJ2-5 TRBV7-8 NA NA TGTGCCAGCAGCCTAAGGAGTGAGACCCAGTACTTC CASSLRSETQYF
TRBJ1-3 TRBV6-5 NA NA TGTGCCAGCAGTTACCAATCCAGCTCTGGAAACACCATATATTTT CASSYQSSSGNTIYF
TRBJ2-6 TRBV4-1 NA NA TGCGCCAGCAGCCAAGAGACAAGGGGCCGTCTCTCTGGGGCCAACGTCCTGACTTTC CASSQETRGRLSGANVLTF
TRBJ1-2 TRBV5-4 NA once TGTGCCAGCAGCCTTACGGGGTCTCGCTATGGCTACACCTTC CASSLTGSRYGYTF
TRBJ1-1 TRBV19 TRBD1 NA TGTGCCAGTAGTAGAACAGGGGGACACACTGAAGCTTTCTTT CASSRTGGHTEAFF
TRBJ1-1 TRBV5-1 NA NA TGCGCCAGCAGCCCAGGACACCAGAACACTGAAGCTTTCTTT CASSPGHQNTEAFF
TRBJ1-2 TRBV2 NA NA TGTGCCAGCAGTTTAGGGGGAAGAGGCTACACCTTC CASSLGGRGYTF
TRBJ1-2 TRBV6-1 TRBD1 NA TGTGCCAGCAGGGAACCCGGACAGGCTGGGGGCTATGGCTACACCTTC CASREPGQAGGYGYTF
TRBJ1-3 TRBV4-1 TRBD1 few TGCGCCAGCAGCCACGGGACAGCCAACTCTGGAAACACCATATATTTT CASSHGTANSGNTIYF
TRBJ2-5 TRBV12-5 TRBD1 NA TGTGCTAGTGGTCACCACCGACAGGGACGAGGAGAGACCCAGTACTTC CASGHHRQGRGETQYF
TRBJ2-3 TRBV6-5 NA NA TGTGCCAGCAGCCTATCTAGCCCAGATACGCAGTATTTT CASSLSSPDTQYF
TRBJ2-2 TRBV15 NA NA TGTGCCACCAGCAGAGATGGCAACACCGGGGAGCTGTTTTTT CATSRDGNTGELFF